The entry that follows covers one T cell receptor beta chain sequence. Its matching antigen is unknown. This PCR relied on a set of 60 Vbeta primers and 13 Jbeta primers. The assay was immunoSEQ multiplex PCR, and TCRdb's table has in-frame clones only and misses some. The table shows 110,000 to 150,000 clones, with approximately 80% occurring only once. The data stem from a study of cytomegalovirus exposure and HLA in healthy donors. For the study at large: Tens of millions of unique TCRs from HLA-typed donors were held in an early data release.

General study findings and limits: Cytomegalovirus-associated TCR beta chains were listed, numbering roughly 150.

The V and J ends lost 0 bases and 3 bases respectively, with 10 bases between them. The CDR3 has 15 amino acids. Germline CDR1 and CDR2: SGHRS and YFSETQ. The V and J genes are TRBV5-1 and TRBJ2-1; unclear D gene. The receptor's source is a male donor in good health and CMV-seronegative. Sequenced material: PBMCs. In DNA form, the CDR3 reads TGCGCCAGCAGCTTGGTGGCTGAGGACTACAATGAGCAGTTCTTC. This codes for CASSLVAEDYNEQFF. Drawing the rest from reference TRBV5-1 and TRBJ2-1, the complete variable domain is KAGVTQTPRYLIKTRGQQVTLSCSPISGHRSVSWYQQTPGQGLQFLFEYFSETQRNKGNFPGRFSGRQFSNSRSEMNVSTLELGDSALYLCASSLVAEDYNEQFFGPGTRLTVL.